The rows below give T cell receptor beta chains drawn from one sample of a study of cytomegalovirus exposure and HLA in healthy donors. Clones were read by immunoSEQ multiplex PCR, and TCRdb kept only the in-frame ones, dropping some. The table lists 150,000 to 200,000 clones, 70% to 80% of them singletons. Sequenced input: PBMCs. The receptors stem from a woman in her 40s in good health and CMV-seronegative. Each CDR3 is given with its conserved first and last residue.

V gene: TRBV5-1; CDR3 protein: CASSLIITGEFPGELFF
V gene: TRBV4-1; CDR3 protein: CASSQDGRTSGRATNTQYF
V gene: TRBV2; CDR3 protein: CASSEAGVGEQYF
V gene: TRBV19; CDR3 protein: CASSNQVNTRGYTF
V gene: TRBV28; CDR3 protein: CASSFRIGVRTEAFF
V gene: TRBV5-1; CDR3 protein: CASSLTQAPNEQFF
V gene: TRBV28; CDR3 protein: CASSLPGGSMNTEAFF
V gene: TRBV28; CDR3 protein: CASQTHRGLAGAGYEQYF
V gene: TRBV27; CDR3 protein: CASRATSEFTDTQYF
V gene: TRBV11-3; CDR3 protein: CASSLGTAYNEQFF
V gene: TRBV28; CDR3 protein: CASRGQGSPTNEKLFF
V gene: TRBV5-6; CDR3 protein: CASSLQTTGELFF
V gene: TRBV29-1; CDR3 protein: CSVGQGGGANTEAFF
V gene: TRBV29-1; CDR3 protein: CSVEDPSGRRHEQFF
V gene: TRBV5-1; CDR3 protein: CASSLVGQGPYEQYF
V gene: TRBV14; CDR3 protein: CASSQWAGYEQYF
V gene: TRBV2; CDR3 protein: CASSEAKSQLYGYTF
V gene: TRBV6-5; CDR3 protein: CASSFMTSGDTGELFF
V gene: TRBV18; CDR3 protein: CASSPLDRGGLTEAFF
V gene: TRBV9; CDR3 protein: CASSVSSHQETQYF
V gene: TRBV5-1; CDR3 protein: CASSLGLPNTGELFF
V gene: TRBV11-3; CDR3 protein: CATKGSGYGYTF
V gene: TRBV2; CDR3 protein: CASSEVPGMDEKLFF
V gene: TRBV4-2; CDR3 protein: CASSQDYASQRDTQYF
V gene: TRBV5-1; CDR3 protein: CASSLGHGGAYGYTF